This T cell receptor (beta chain) was sequenced for a study of OX40 agonist ivuxolimab in advanced cancers. With regard to the full study: The costimulatory receptor OX40 (CD134) was targeted by ivuxolimab, a fully human IgG2 agonistic monoclonal antibody. Intravenous ivuxolimab was administered to patients every 2 weeks at six dose levels: 0.01, 0.1, 0.3, 1.5, 3 and 10 mg/kg. Of the roughly 52 patients in dose escalation, about 20 had hepatocellular carcinoma, approximately 15 had melanoma, 9 had renal cell carcinoma and 9 had head and neck cancer. In the dose-escalation cohort, around four fifths of patients were male, and the mean age was 60 years with a range of roughly 23 to 79. Prior anti-PD-1, anti-PD-L1 or anti-CTLA-4 therapy was permitted, and checkpoint inhibitors had been received by more than 35% of dose-escalation patients. Three dose-escalation patients achieved partial responses, one with hepatocellular carcinoma and two with cutaneous melanoma. The point of sequencing TCRbeta in the periphery was to test whether ivuxolimab changed TCR sequence diversity and drove clonal T-cell expansion. The paper covers the monotherapy dose-escalation part of the phase I ivuxolimab trial, which included N of about 50 patients.

Reading from cysteine to phenylalanine, the CDR3 counts 16 amino acids. Kept here is only the CDR3 DNA, which spans 48 bases and is read in frame from base 1. V loses 4 bases, J loses 2 bases, and the germline ends lie 17 bases apart. The CDR1 and CDR2 encoded by the germline V gene are SGHAT and FQNNGV. Genomic DNA was isolated from the sorted cells so that the TCRbeta CDR3 region could be sequenced. The immunoSEQ Assay was used for sequencing of TCRbeta CDR3 regions. The table comes from immuneACCESS by way of TCRdb, which keeps in-frame sequences with V and J called. Part of the clones is missing from these tables; in studies checked, under half for an unresolved V gene and the rest for unknown reasons. The sample includes just under 75,000 clones, with approximately 90% observed a single time. Around 0.5% of the sample lies in the top ten. The trial excluded patients who had a history of autoimmune disease or who were on systemic immunosuppression. In every dose cohort, peripheral blood was drawn for TCR sequencing at baseline, cycle 4 day 1, and cycle 7 day 1. The samples were taken from a phase I, first-in-human, multicenter, open-label dose-escalation trial of ivuxolimab. Adults with locally advanced or metastatic melanoma, renal cell, hepatocellular, or head and neck squamous cell carcinoma were enrolled in the trial. Before TCR sequencing, CD4+ T cells and CD8+ T cells were sorted from peripheral blood as separate populations.

As to this clone: Its antigen has not been determined. Base qualities are not at hand, and no much larger clone is one base apart.

The full study reports these points: Which antigens the clonally expanded peripheral T cells were specific for was not determined. In partial responders in the 0.1-3.0 mg/kg groups, normalized peripheral clonal expansion was found to be among the lowest, especially among CD8+ T cells. Low levels of normalized T-cell clonal expansion were also shown by some nonresponding patients. At doses of 0.1 to 3.0 mg/kg, clonal expansion of both CD4+ and CD8+ blood T cells was observed from baseline to week 6. After ivuxolimab, expanded clones were on average more numerous among CD8+ T cells than among CD4+ T cells.

This specimen consisted of CD4+ or CD8+ T cells sorted from blood, obtained in a trial of the OX40 agonist ivuxolimab. The sequence derives from an adult with an advanced solid tumor such as melanoma, head and neck, liver or kidney cancer. The receptor chain draws on TRBV11-2 and TRBJ1-1; possibly the D gene is TRBD1, per 5 matching bases. At the DNA level, the sequence is TGTGCCAGCAGCTATCGCGCTGGGGCCCGAAACACTGAAGCTTTCTTT. Translated, this is CASSYRAGARNTEAFF.